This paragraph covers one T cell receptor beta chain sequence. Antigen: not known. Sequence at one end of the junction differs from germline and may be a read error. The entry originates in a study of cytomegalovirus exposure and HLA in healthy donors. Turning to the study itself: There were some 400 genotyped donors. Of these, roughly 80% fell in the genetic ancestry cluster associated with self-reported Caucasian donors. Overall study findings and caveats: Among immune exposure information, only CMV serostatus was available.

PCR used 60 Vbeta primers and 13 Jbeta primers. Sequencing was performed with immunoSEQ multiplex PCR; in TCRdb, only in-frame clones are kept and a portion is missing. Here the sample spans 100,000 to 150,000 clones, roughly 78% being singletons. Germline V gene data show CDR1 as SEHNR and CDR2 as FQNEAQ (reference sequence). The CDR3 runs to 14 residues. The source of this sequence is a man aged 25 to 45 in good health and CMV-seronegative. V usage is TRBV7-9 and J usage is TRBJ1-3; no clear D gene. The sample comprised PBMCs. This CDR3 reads CSSSLWEAGNTIYF. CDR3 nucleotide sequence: TGTTCCAGCAGCCTTTGGGAGGCTGGAAACACCATATATTTT. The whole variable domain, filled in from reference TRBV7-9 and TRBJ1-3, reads DTGVSQNPRHKITKRGQNVTFRCDPISEHNRLYWYRQTLGQGPEFLTYFQNEAQLEKSRLLSDRFSAERPKGSFSTLEIQRTEQGDSAMYLCSSSLWEAGNTIYFGEGSWLTVV.